This T cell receptor beta chain was found in a study of blood T cell repertoires in COVID-19. On the study more broadly: Spain, Italy and the United States supplied samples that represented acute and convalescent COVID-19.

Enrolled through a virtual design, the participants were between roughly 18 and 95 years of age and came from 24 US areas. Participant-reported clinical history was the basis for cohort assignment. Repertoires were generated with immunoSEQ multiplex PCR, while TCRdb's copy carries only in-frame clones and drops some. The data hold about 300,000 clones, with just over 85% observed a single time. The CDR3 is 21 amino acids. CDR1 and CDR2 (germline): SGDLS, YYNGEE. V gave up 7 bases and J gave up 4 bases; unmatched junction bases: 31. The sequenced sample was PBMCs or T cells enriched from blood (not recorded which). The sequence came from a man aged 25 to 45 who had recovered from COVID-19. The chain is built from TRBV9 and TRBJ2-7, with TRBD2 matching over 8 bases. The CDR3 nucleotides read TGTGCCAGCCGCGCCGGGGGGGGCTCCAGGGGATTCAGGGCCCCCCTTTACGAGCAGTACTTC. Its translation: CASRAGGGSRGFRAPLYEQYF.